These 15 T cell receptor beta chains share one sample of origin, sequenced in a study of human T cells and chemical hapten exposure. TCRdb reanalysed the RACE reads using MiXCR and keeps one entry per CDR3 protein. The sample consists of under 300,000 distinct CDR3 sequences, approximately 8.4% of them appearing once. Specified time point: pre-sensitization, week 0. Specified treatment: therapeutic diphenylcyclopropenone sensitization with weekly scalp DPC. This material consisted of whole blood, taken in connection with sensitization to the hapten diphenylcyclopropenone (DPC). The receptors were sampled from a woman in her 40s with alopecia areata. Some clones in this sample may be carry-over from other donors' samples.

This clonotype was seen many times. The chain recombines TRBV20-1 with TRBJ2-3, with TRBD1 matching over 9 bases. Unmatched junction bases numbered 8, after V lost 2 bases and J lost 5 bases. The CDR3 consists of 15 residues. From germline, CDR1 is DFQATT and CDR2 SNEGSKA (reference sequence). CDR3 region: CSARLRTGAGDTQYF. In nucleotides, the CDR3 is TGCAGTGCTAGATTACGGACAGGGGCGGGAGATACGCAGTATTTT.

The CDR3 DNA reads TGCAGCGCTGGGGCCATACAAGAGACCCAGTACTTC. It codes for CSAGAIQETQYF. The J gene is TRBJ2-5, the V gene TRBV29-1, with TRBD1 as a possible D gene (5 bases). This CDR3 is built from 12 residues. V lost 7 bases and J 2 bases, leaving 11 bases between the germline ends. Per germline, CDR1 SQVTM and CDR2 ANQGSEA. Supplemented by reference TRBV29-1 and TRBJ2-5, the full variable domain reads SAVISQKPSRDICQRGTSLTIQCQVDSQVTMMFWYRQQPGQSLTLIATANQGSEATYESGFVIDKFPISRPNLTFSTLTVSNMSPEDSSIYLCSAGAIQETQYFGPGTRLLVL.

This chain connects TRBV6-2 or TRBV6-3 to TRBJ2-3; D not certain. CDR1 is MNHEY, CDR2 SVGEGT, per germline. Trimming shortened V by 2 bases and J by 4 bases, and 16 bases separated the two germline ends. CDR3 length: 16 amino acids. The CDR3 bases are TGTGCCAGCAGTTACCCACTCGGCGGAGTCGCAGATACGCAGTATTTT. Amino acids: CASSYPLGGVADTQYF.

This clonotype was detected only a few times. This chain uses TRBV5-4 with TRBJ2-5, with TRBD1 matching over 7 bases. Germline assignment: CDR1 SGHNT and CDR2 YYREEE (reference sequence). The CDR3 runs to 14 residues. With 0 bases clipped from V and 3 bases from J, the junction kept 2 bases outside the gene matches. The CDR3, as DNA: TGTGCCAGCAGCTTGGCGGGACAGAAAGAGACCCAGTACTTC. Its protein is CASSLAGQKETQYF.

This clonotype has ten or more counts. V usage is TRBV6-5 and J usage is TRBJ1-6; maybe TRBD1 (5 bases). V lost 8 bases, J lost 10 bases, and 24 bases lay in between. This CDR3 region has 16 residues. Germline CDR1 MNHEY, CDR2 SVGAGI. The DNA of the CDR3 is TGTGCCAGCGCCTCGAGGGACCGCGATTGGCGGTCACCCCTCCACTTT. This codes for CASASRDRDWRSPLHF.

This clonotype appeared many times. This chain links TRBV6-2 or TRBV6-3 with TRBJ2-3, with 12 bases matching TRBD2. The CDR3 is made up of 18 amino acids. Per the germline V gene, CDR1 is MNHEY and CDR2 is SVGEGT. The trim removed 4 bases at V and 4 bases at J, leaving 12 bases unmatched. The CDR3 protein is CASSSTPGLAGLADTQYF. Written as DNA, the CDR3 is TGTGCCAGCAGTTCTACACCGGGACTAGCGGGCCTCGCAGATACGCAGTATTTT.

This clonotype was seen many times. The gene calls are TRBV6-2 or TRBV6-3 and TRBJ1-5, with TRBD1 matching over 7 bases. V gave up 4 bases and J gave up 4 bases; unmatched junction bases: 1. CDR1 MNHEY and CDR2 SVGEGT come from the germline V gene. This CDR3 contains 13 residues. CDR3 residues: CASSSGGNQPQHF. The CDR3 DNA follows: TGTGCCAGCAGTTCAGGGGGTAATCAGCCCCAGCATTTT.

This clonotype was found a few times. The chain uses TRBV27 and TRBJ2-1; D is unclear. The V gene lost 2 bases and the J gene lost 6 bases, with 8 bases spanning the gap. This CDR3 has 13 amino acids. Germline values: CDR1 MNHEY, CDR2 SMNVEV (reference sequence). The CDR3 DNA sequence: TGTGCCAGCAGTTTACCCAGGATCAATGAGCAGTTCTTC. Translation: CASSLPRINEQFF.

This clonotype was counted ten times or more. DNA of the CDR3: TGTGCCAGCCGGGGACAGCCCAATCAGCCCCAGCATTTT. Its protein product is CASRGQPNQPQHF. The chain recombines TRBV27 with TRBJ1-5; 7 nucleotides align to TRBD1. CDR1 and CDR2 (germline): MNHEY, SMNVEV (reference sequence). The V and J ends lost 8 bases and 3 bases, in that order; junction bases with no gene match: 4. The CDR3 length is 13 residues.

The rearrangement uses TRBV7-3 and TRBJ2-7; 12 bases align to TRBD1. The germline V gene has CDR1 SGHTA and CDR2 FQGTGA. V was clipped by 5 bases and J by 5 bases; unmatched bases: 7. The CDR3 runs 15 residues. In nucleotides, the CDR3 is TGTGCCAGCAGCCTCCACGGGACAGGGGGCAACGAGCAGTACTTC. The encoded protein is CASSLHGTGGNEQYF.

This clonotype was detected a few times. The chain employs TRBV15 and TRBJ2-1; 10 bases are a match to TRBD2. V gave up 5 bases and J gave up 7 bases; unmatched junction bases: 20. CDR3 length equals 19 residues. From germline, CDR1 is LNHNV and CDR2 YYDKDF (reference sequence). Here the CDR3 DNA reads TGTGCCACCAGCCCTAGCGCGGAACCTAGCGGGAGTAGGGGGAATGAGCAGTTCTTC. As protein: CATSPSAEPSGSRGNEQFF. Full variable domain (rest looked up from reference TRBV15 and TRBJ2-1): DAMVIQNPRYQVTQFGKPVTLSCSQTLNHNVMYWYQQKSSQAPKLLFHYYDKDFNNEADTPDNFQSRRPNTSFCFLDIRSPGLGDTAMYLCATSPSAEPSGSRGNEQFFGPGTRLTVL.

Concerning this clonotype: One junction end disagrees with the germline gene, perhaps due to a read error. This chain joins TRBV7-9 and TRBJ2-7; D possibly matches TRBD1 or TRBD2 (5 bases each). This CDR3 has 19 residues. Looked up from germline, CDR1 is SEHNR and CDR2 is FQNEAQ (reference sequence). CDR3 amino acids: CVSSSSRSREGVKSYEQYF. Here the CDR3 DNA reads TGTGTCAGCAGCTCGAGTAGATCGAGGGAAGGGGTAAAATCCTACGAGCAGTACTTC. Drawing the rest from reference TRBV7-9 and TRBJ2-7, the complete variable domain is DTGVSQNPRHKITKRGQNVTFRCDPISEHNRLYWYRQTLGQGPEFLTYFQNEAQLEKSRLLSDRFSAERPKGSFSTLEIQRTEQGDSAMYLCVSSSSRSREGVKSYEQYFGPGTRLTVT.

The table lists this clonotype with a few counts. The chain employs TRBV28 and TRBJ1-4; weak D call: TRBD1 (5 bases). CDR1 is MDHEN and CDR2 is SYDVKM in the germline V gene. The germline V and J ends were trimmed by 10 bases and 4 bases, with 16 bases remaining between them. This CDR3 has 14 residues. The CDR3 reads CAIREGASNEKLFF. Written as DNA, the CDR3 is TGTGCCATCCGAGAAGGGGCGAGTAATGAAAAACTGTTTTTT.

This clonotype was detected a few times. This rearrangement joins TRBV11-2 to TRBJ2-3; 9 bases line up with TRBD1. Germline V gene lookup returns CDR1 SGHAT and CDR2 FQNNGV. CDR3 length: 16 residues. V dropped 4 bases and J dropped 6; count of bases not matched to a gene: 11. The CDR3 is CASSSWTGAIHDTQYF. The CDR3 nucleotides read TGTGCCAGCAGCTCCTGGACAGGGGCAATTCACGATACGCAGTATTTT.

The chain employs TRBV4-2 and TRBJ2-1; the D is unclear. Trimming stripped 1 base from V and 2 bases from J, with 9 bases between. This CDR3 spans 15 amino acids. CDR1 and CDR2 (germline): LGHNA, YNFKEQ. The CDR3 bases are TGTGCCAGCAGCCAAGCGGGCAGAGCCTACAATGAGCAGTTCTTC. Translation: CASSQAGRAYNEQFF.